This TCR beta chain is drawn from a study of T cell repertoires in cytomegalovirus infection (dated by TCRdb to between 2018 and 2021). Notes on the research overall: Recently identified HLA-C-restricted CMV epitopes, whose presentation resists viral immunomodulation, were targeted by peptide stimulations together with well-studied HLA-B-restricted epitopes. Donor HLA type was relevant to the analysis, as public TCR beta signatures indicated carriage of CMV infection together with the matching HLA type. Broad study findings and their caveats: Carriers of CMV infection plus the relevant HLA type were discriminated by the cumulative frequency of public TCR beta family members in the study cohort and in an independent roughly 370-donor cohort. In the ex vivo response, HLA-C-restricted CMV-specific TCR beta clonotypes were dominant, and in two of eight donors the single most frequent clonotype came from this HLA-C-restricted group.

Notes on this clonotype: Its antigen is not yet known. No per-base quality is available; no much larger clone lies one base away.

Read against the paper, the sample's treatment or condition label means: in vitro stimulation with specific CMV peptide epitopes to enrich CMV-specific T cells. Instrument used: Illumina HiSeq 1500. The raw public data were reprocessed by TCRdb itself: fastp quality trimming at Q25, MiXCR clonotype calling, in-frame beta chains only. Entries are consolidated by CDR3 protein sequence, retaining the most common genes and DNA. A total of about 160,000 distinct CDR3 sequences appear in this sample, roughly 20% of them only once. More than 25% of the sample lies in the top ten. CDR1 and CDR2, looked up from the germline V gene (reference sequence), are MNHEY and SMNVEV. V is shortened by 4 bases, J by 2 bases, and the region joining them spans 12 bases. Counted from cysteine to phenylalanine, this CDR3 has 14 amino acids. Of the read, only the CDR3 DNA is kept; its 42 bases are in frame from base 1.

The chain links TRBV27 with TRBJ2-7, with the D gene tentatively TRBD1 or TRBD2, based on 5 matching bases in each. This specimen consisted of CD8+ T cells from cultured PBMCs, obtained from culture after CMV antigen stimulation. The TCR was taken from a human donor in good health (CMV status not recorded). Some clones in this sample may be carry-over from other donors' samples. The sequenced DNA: TGTGCCAGCAGTTATGGCAGGGAGACCTACGAGCAGTACTTC. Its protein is CASSYGRETYEQYF.